Listed below are T cell receptor beta chains from one sample, sequenced in a study of molecular identifiers for immune sequencing clone quantification. One entry per CDR3 protein results from TCRdb running MiXCR on the PCR reads. The sample records around 460,000 distinct CDR3 sequences, over 20% being singletons. The sequencing sample was made of naive CD8+ T cells from blood, with Jurkat cell RNA spiked in. The receptors stem from a human donor in good health. Some libraries in this study had Jurkat cell RNA spiked in. Each CDR3 is given with its conserved first and last residue.

v_call,cdr3_aa
TRBV9,CASSPGGSSYEQYF
TRBV18,CASSAAPPGQGISYEQYF
TRBV29-1,CSVEAQGPEAFF
TRBV6-6,CASTHPGDHSEQYF
TRBV7-9,CASSSYPSTNEKLFF
TRBV21-1,CASSRGPGQSYEQYF
TRBV5-1,CASSLEGFYEQYF
TRBV19,CATRVMGESDTEAFF
TRBV20-1,CSAPVSPGTTNYEQYF
TRBV4-1,CASSQDGQGWTDTQYF
TRBV28,CASSLQRPLAKNIQYF
TRBV7-2,CASSTGGLHGYF
TRBV4-3,CASSQDGTGTGNEQFF
TRBV7-9,CASSLGGSNTEAFF
TRBV5-1,CASSFRLAGYTGELFF
TRBV12-5,CASGLASGQSPSEAFF
TRBV28,CASKGEGILENYGYTF
TRBV6-1,CASSEAWTTPYEQYF
TRBV5-5,CASSLAGPEGAFF
TRBV30,CAWSVYSSRPSGKSVDTQYF
TRBV7-6,CASSLAWGAGVRTDTQYF
TRBV27,CASSFYGLGTEAFF
TRBV9,CASSGGRNREEDEQYF
TRBV27,CASSFQLAGSDTQYF
TRBV14,CASSQYGWSSYNEQFF
TRBV4-1,CASSQPGTYEQYF
TRBV4-3,CASSQDVGGSYEQYF
TRBV5-1,CASRHTQGIQETQYF
TRBV4-3,CASSQDPRTSGGTDTQYF
TRBV28,CASSLSVDDTYQETQYF
TRBV11-2,CASSLTPGWSSSYEQYF
TRBV20-1,CSARDVGGNNEQFF